This TCR beta chain was recorded in a study of T cells after posttransplantation cyclophosphamide. The study's findings and limits: Donor CD8+ memory clones often dominated recipient blood repertoires at later times. After PTCy, TRB diversity resembled that of CNI/methotrexate controls. Blood and skin or GI T cell repertoires showed limited TRB overlap.

Remarks on this clone: Antigen unknown.

This CDR3 is built from 14 residues. Germline V gives CDR1 SNHLY, CDR2 FYNNEI. Trimming pared 3 bases from V and 0 bases from J, leaving 9 bases between. Generated by immunoSEQ multiplex PCR, the TCRdb table keeps only in-frame clones and is missing some. The table shows about 21,000 clones, with roughly 98% occurring only once. Cells defined as naive were viable CD3+CD4+ or CD3+CD8+ and CCR7+CD45RA+CD45RO-CD95-CD27+CD28+. The source is a middle-aged man in good health, CMV-negative, and a related stem cell transplant donor. This sequence joins TRBV2 and TRBJ2-7; D is possibly TRBD2 (6 bases). Specimen: naive CD8+ T cells sorted from PBMCs. The CDR3 region is CASSDPTSSYEQYF. In DNA form, the CDR3 reads TGTGCCAGCAGTGACCCGACTAGCTCCTACGAGCAGTACTTC.